Presented here are 20 T cell receptor beta chains from one specimen sequenced in a study of neurological immune-mediated disorders. Each CDR3 protein is one row after TCRdb ran MiXCR on the 5' RACE reads. The sample lists around 29,000 distinct CDR3 sequences; about 12% were seen once. Input material: PBMCs. All receptors derive from a woman aged 60-70 years in good health.

This clonotype was recorded at least ten times. The genes are TRBV4-1 and TRBJ2-1; the D is unclear. The V end was cut by 4 bases, the J end by 9 bases, with 22 bases between. Germline V gene lookup returns CDR1 MGHRA and CDR2 YSYEKL. The CDR3 is 16 residues long. This CDR3 reads CASSPRGDTRKGEQFF. CDR3 nucleotides: TGCGCCAGCAGCCCCAGAGGCGACACGCGTAAGGGTGAGCAGTTCTTC.

This clonotype was detected ten times or more. The genes are TRBV28 and TRBJ1-5; D is ambiguous. The CDR3 extends over 14 amino acids. Trimming took off 3 bases at V and 0 bases at J, with 6 bases between the two ends. Per the germline V gene, CDR1 is MDHEN and CDR2 is SYDVKM. The DNA of the CDR3 is TGTGCCAGCAGTTTCGGGGATAGCAATCAGCCCCAGCATTTT. Translating it yields CASSFGDSNQPQHF.

The table lists this clonotype with many counts. The chain recombines TRBV5-1 with TRBJ2-2; no definite D call. The V and J ends lost 3 bases and 6 bases respectively, with 9 bases between them. The CDR3 is made up of 13 amino acids. Germline CDR1 is SGHRS and CDR2 is YFSETQ. CDR3 protein: CASSYPSPGELFF. The CDR3 DNA follows: TGCGCCAGCAGCTACCCCAGCCCCGGGGAGCTGTTTTTT.

This clonotype was seen ten or more times. The V call is TRBV5-1, the J call TRBJ2-7; the match to TRBD1 covers 9 bases. The CDR3 spans 15 residues. Per the germline V gene, CDR1 is SGHRS and CDR2 is YFSETQ. J lost 4 bases, V lost 3 bases, and 8 bases had no gene match. This chain's CDR3 is CASSSRTGAGYEQYF. CDR3 sequence (DNA): TGCGCCAGCAGCTCCAGGACAGGGGCGGGTTACGAGCAGTACTTC.

This clonotype was picked up many times. The chain links TRBV2 to TRBJ2-3; D possibly corresponds to TRBD2 (6 bases). The CDR3 length is 16 residues. Trimming removed 1 base from V and 0 bases from J, with 11 bases in between. From germline, CDR1 is SNHLY and CDR2 FYNNEI. Here the CDR3 DNA reads TGTGCCAGCAGTGAAGACGCGGGACCGAGCACAGATACGCAGTATTTT. It codes for CASSEDAGPSTDTQYF.

This clonotype was seen repeatedly, ten times or more. The chain has TRBV18 and TRBJ2-5; D perhaps matches TRBD2 (6 bases). The CDR3 length is 15 residues. Germline V gene lookup returns CDR1 KGHSH and CDR2 LQKENI. The germline V and J ends were trimmed by 4 bases and 2 bases, with 14 bases remaining between them. DNA for the CDR3: TGTGCCAGCTCACTCCTACCGAGCGGGCAAGAGACCCAGTACTTC. Amino acid sequence: CASSLLPSGQETQYF.

V usage is TRBV12-3 or TRBV12-4 and J usage is TRBJ2-5; 11 bases line up with TRBD1. The CDR3 totals 15 residues. The CDR3 bases are TGTGTCATCAGTTTAGGACAGGGGGCGCGTGAGACCCAGTACTTC. It codes for CVISLGQGARETQYF.

This clonotype occurred many times. The chain combines TRBV7-3 with TRBJ2-3, with 12 bases identical to TRBD2. Germline values: CDR1 SGHTA, CDR2 FQGTGA. V dropped 1 base and J dropped 0; count of bases not matched to a gene: 5. The length of the CDR3 is 18 residues. The CDR3 region is CASSLRPSGGGSTDTQYF. The CDR3 region has the DNA TGTGCCAGCAGCTTAAGGCCTAGCGGGGGGGGAAGCACAGATACGCAGTATTTT. The whole variable domain, remainder taken from reference TRBV7-3 and TRBJ2-3, is GAGVSQTPSNKVTEKGKYVELRCDPISGHTALYWYRQSLGQGPEFLIYFQGTGAADDSGLPNDRFFAVRPEGSVSTLKIQRTERGDSAVYLCASSLRPSGGGSTDTQYFGPGTRLTVL.

As concerns this clonotype: A read error is possible here, since a much larger clone lies one base away. This chain uses TRBV20-1 with TRBJ1-5; 11 nucleotides match TRBD1. Germline V gene lookup returns CDR1 DFQATT and CDR2 SNEGSKA (reference sequence). The CDR3 totals 10 residues. For the CDR3, the DNA is TGCATTGCTGGGGACAGGGGGAGGCATTTT. Its translation is CIAGDRGRHF.

The sample holds many counts of this clonotype. V is TRBV7-2 and J is TRBJ2-2, with 8 bases identical to TRBD2. Per germline, CDR1 SGHTA and CDR2 FQGNSA. The CDR3 extends over 16 amino acids. The trim removed 3 bases at V and 5 bases at J, leaving 8 bases unmatched. CDR3 amino acids: CASSFRGGAGTGELFF. CDR3 nucleotides: TGTGCCAGCAGCTTCCGGGGGGGCGCGGGAACCGGGGAGCTGTTTTTT.

This clonotype was detected ten times or more. In DNA form, the CDR3 reads TGCGCCAGCAGGATCTCTCGGGCAGCAAGTTATGGCTACACCTTC. It codes for CASRISRAASYGYTF. V usage is TRBV5-1 and J usage is TRBJ1-2, with no clear D. This CDR3 region has 15 residues. V was cut by 5 bases and J by 5 bases, with 19 bases left in between. Germline lookup yields CDR1 SGHRS and CDR2 YFSETQ.

The table lists this clonotype with many counts. The V call is TRBV7-2, the J call TRBJ2-5; 9 bases align to TRBD2. The CDR3 extends over 17 amino acids. Germline V gene lookup returns CDR1 SGHTA and CDR2 FQGNSA. V was clipped by 1 base and J by 5 bases; unmatched bases: 11. CDR3 protein: CASSLERLRGGRETQYF. The CDR3 DNA follows: TGTGCCAGCAGCTTAGAACGGCTGCGGGGGGGCCGGGAGACCCAGTACTTC.

There are many counts of this clonotype. V gene TRBV6-5 combines with J gene TRBJ2-2; 7 nucleotides match TRBD1. From germline, CDR1 is MNHEY and CDR2 SVGAGI. The V gene end was trimmed by 6 bases and the J gene end by 1 base; junction bases not matched to a gene: 14. The CDR3 has 18 amino acids. The CDR3 loop reads CASRTGTGQQLNTGELFF. The CDR3, as DNA: TGTGCCAGCAGGACTGGGACGGGACAGCAGCTGAACACCGGGGAGCTGTTTTTT.

With respect to this clonotype: Sequence at one end of the junction differs from germline and may be a read error. The chain carries TRBV7-8 and TRBJ1-5; D may be TRBD1 (5 bases). Germline CDR1 is SGHVS and CDR2 is FQNEAQ. CDR3 length equals 16 residues. CDR3 bases: TGTGCCAGCAGCTTAGTAGGGCGGACCGTGGGGCAGCCCCATCATTTT. Its translation is CASSLVGRTVGQPHHF.

In this sample, this clonotype turned up many times. J is TRBJ2-5 and V is TRBV5-1; perhaps D is TRBD1 or TRBD2 (6 bases each). V was shortened by 6 bases and J by 5 bases, with 14 bases between the two germline ends. The CDR3 has 13 residues. Germline V gene data show CDR1 as SGHRS and CDR2 as YFSETQ. In nucleotides, the CDR3 is TGCGCCAGCACGCCCTTAGGGGGGGAGACCCAGTACTTC. This sequence encodes CASTPLGGETQYF.

This clonotype occurred many times. The CDR3, as DNA: TGCGCCAGCAGCCAAGATACAGGGCGAGAGCAGTACTTC. This gives the protein CASSQDTGREQYF. The J gene is TRBJ2-7, the V gene TRBV4-3, with D maybe TRBD1 (6 bases). From germline, CDR1 is LGHNA and CDR2 YSLEER. The CDR3 spans 13 residues. V was pared by 0 bases and J by 7 bases, with 10 bases between.

This clonotype was seen at least ten times. The V call is TRBV2, the J call TRBJ1-2, with D unclear. Per the germline V gene, CDR1 is SNHLY and CDR2 is FYNNEI. The CDR3 runs to 13 residues. Between the trimmed V and J ends, which lost 4 bases and 4 bases, there was a span of 10 bases. CDR3 nucleotides: TGTGCCAGCAGTGTAATTAGTTCCTATGGCTACACCTTC. Protein product: CASSVISSYGYTF.

This clonotype was seen ten or more times. The gene calls are TRBV7-2 and TRBJ1-1; 8 bases match TRBD1. Trimming removed 5 bases from V and 2 bases from J; junction bases left unmatched: 19. Germline CDR1 and CDR2: SGHTA and FQGNSA. This CDR3 is built from 19 residues. The CDR3: CASSPYGLGAGGYNTEAFF. CDR3 sequence (DNA): TGTGCCAGCAGCCCTTACGGGCTAGGGGCAGGGGGCTACAACACTGAAGCTTTCTTT.

This clonotype was detected many times. The J gene is TRBJ2-7, the V gene TRBV7-2, with D uncertain. Germline CDR1 and CDR2: SGHTA and FQGNSA. This CDR3 spans 11 amino acids. The V end lost 5 bases, the J end lost 2 bases, and 4 bases lay between the germline ends. The CDR3 loop is CASSVAYEQYF. The CDR3 DNA follows: TGTGCCAGCAGCGTCGCCTACGAGCAGTACTTC.

This clonotype was picked up many times. This chain connects TRBV3-1 to TRBJ1-1, with TRBD1 as a possible D gene (5 bases). CDR1 and CDR2 (germline): LGHDT, YNNKEL (reference sequence). The CDR3 contains 15 residues. The ends were cut back, 1 base at V and 5 bases at J, with 14 bases in the middle. The CDR3 region is CASSQAGRSGTEAFF. Written as DNA, the CDR3 is TGTGCCAGCAGCCAAGCGGGACGTTCGGGAACTGAAGCTTTCTTT.